A selection of T cell receptor beta chains follows, all from one sample in a study of blood T cell repertoires in COVID-19. The method was immunoSEQ multiplex PCR; TCRdb's version includes in-frame clones alone and lacks a portion of them. The sample consists of tens of thousands of clones, about 88% of them appearing once. The sample comprised peripheral blood. These receptor sequences come from an elderly woman with active COVID-19. Each CDR3 is given with its conserved first and last residue. Fields, in order: CDR3 protein, clone size, V gene. Expanded clones are given a class, and other clones once, few, many or no size at all.

CASSPSAGKNTEAFF,-,TRBV4-2
CAWSVAGVEDTQYF,-,TRBV30
CASSLDLSGYTF,-,TRBV5-1
CASKGGSETQYF,-,TRBV19
CASSSPPRGYNEQFF,once,TRBV7-2
CASRPQGFSYNEQFF,-,TRBV7-2
CASSTRRGRDEKLFF,-,TRBV27
CASRGFNSGANVLTF,-,TRBV19
CAWSVLLYGYTF,-,TRBV30
CASSLAGNRGETQYF,-,TRBV5-1